The T cell receptor (beta chain) under discussion was sequenced for a study of cytomegalovirus exposure and HLA in healthy donors. Turning to the study itself: About 80 million unique TCRs from HLA-typed donors made up an early data release. Regarding the study as a whole: After further analysis at a later stage, roughly 16,000 TCR beta sequences were associated with HLA alleles at 0.05 false discovery rate. Some V segments, including TRBV6-2 and TRBV6-3, were excluded as indistinguishable.

PCR employed 60 Vbeta and 13 Jbeta primers. As handled by the study authors: Unique TCR beta chains totaled roughly 79 million in a later count, with approximately 10 million of them shared. Data came from immunoSEQ multiplex PCR; TCRdb stores just in-frame clones and leaves some out. V and J calls and clone size are copied from that table; D and trimming were computed from the DNA. The table has about 170,000 clones, approximately 78% seen once; the top ten hold nearly 2.5%. This CDR3 contains 19 residues. V shed 3 bases, J shed 6 bases, and the junction held 19 bases outside the gene matches. On this clone: The antigen remains unidentified.

The sequence derives from a male donor in good health and CMV-seronegative. Material: PBMCs. The J gene is TRBJ2-7, the V gene TRBV5-7; TRBD2 matches at 12 bases. TRBV5-7 counts as an open reading frame of uncertain function. CDR3 in amino acids: CASSYAPGLAGTPPGEQYF. The CDR3 coding sequence is TGTGCCAGCAGCTACGCCCCCGGACTAGCGGGGACCCCTCCCGGCGAGCAGTACTTC.